Each of the 29 T cell receptor beta chains below was sequenced from the same sample in a study of post-analysis software for immune sequencing data. Findings and limits, study-wide: TRBV5-6, TRBV5-1 and TRBV20-1 belonged to a set of about five TRBV segments that were more frequent in patients than controls.

For these TCRs, the target antigens are not known. Sequencing libraries made from TCR beta cDNA carried unique molecular identifiers. TCRdb independently ran MiXCR on the PCR reads; one entry per CDR3 protein. The data show 820,000 or so distinct CDR3 sequences, approximately 50% seen once. Sequencing was done on a sample of blood. The receptors here all came from a girl aged 5-17 years with multiple sclerosis.

This chain uses TRBV5-1 with TRBJ2-5; a weak D match, TRBD1 (5 bases). The end of the DNA is better explained by TRBJ2-7, so the J call may be wrong. The CDR3 length is 15 residues. Germline V gene lookup returns CDR1 SGHRS and CDR2 YFSETQ. The CDR3 reads CASSLPQGITYEQYF. The DNA for the CDR3 is TGCGCCAGCAGCTTACCCCAGGGAATAACCTACGAGCAGTACTTC.

The rearrangement links TRBV7-2 to TRBJ2-3, with 9 bases identical to TRBD2. Germline assignment: CDR1 SGHTA and CDR2 FQGNSA. J was trimmed by 7 bases and V by 11 bases; bases with no gene match: 28. The CDR3 is made up of 19 amino acids. CDR3 loop: CAGIDRPGGYGGGANTQYF. In nucleotides, the CDR3 is TGTGCCGGCATCGACAGGCCCGGTGGCTATGGCGGGGGGGCTAATACGCAGTATTTT.

Here the CDR3 DNA reads TGTGCCAGTAGTAGAGGGACTAGCGGGAATAACGGGGGCAATGAGCAGTTCTTC. It encodes CASSRGTSGNNGGNEQFF. The chain has TRBV19 and TRBJ2-1; 13 nucleotides agree with TRBD2. The CDR3 runs to 18 residues. J was trimmed by 6 bases and V by 4 bases; bases with no gene match: 12. The V gene's germline CDR1 is LNHDA and CDR2 SQIVND (reference sequence).

The chain links TRBV20-1 to TRBJ2-3; D might be TRBD2 (5 bases). This CDR3 contains 14 residues. Germline lookup yields CDR1 DFQATT and CDR2 SNEGSKA (reference sequence). The chain's CDR3 is CSGLSTRSTDTQYF. The CDR3 DNA reads as TGCAGCGGCCTCAGTACTAGGAGCACAGATACGCAGTATTTT.

The chain recombines TRBV29-1 with TRBJ1-2, with D tentatively TRBD1 (5 bases). This CDR3 comprises 14 residues. Germline loops: CDR1 SQVTM, CDR2 ANQGSEA. V lost 2 bases and J lost 0, with 10 bases in between. The CDR3 DNA reads TGCAGCGTTGAATTTGGGGCCTCTAACTATGGCTACACCTTC. It is translated as CSVEFGASNYGYTF.

The chain is built from TRBV20-1 and TRBJ2-5; D possibly matches TRBD1 or TRBD2 (5 bases each). Trimming removed 1 base from V and 11 bases from J, with 20 bases in between. Germline CDR1 and CDR2: DFQATT and SNEGSKA (reference sequence). CDR3 length: 14 residues. The CDR3 nucleotides read TGCAGTGCTAGAGGAGGGACGTCGACCCTTGGGCAGTACTTC. This sequence encodes CSARGGTSTLGQYF.

The V and J genes are TRBV29-1 and TRBJ2-7; the D gene is possibly TRBD2 (5 bases). CDR3 length equals 15 residues. Germline CDR1 is SQVTM and CDR2 is ANQGSEA. The V gene lost 2 bases and the J gene lost 1 base, with 15 bases spanning the gap. CDR3 in DNA: TGCAGCGTTGAAAGCGCCCGGACGGGATCCTACGAGCAGTACTTC. This gives the protein CSVESARTGSYEQYF.

The table lists this clonotype with a few counts. This chain uses TRBV6-8 with TRBJ2-7; TRBD2 matches at 14 bases. Per the germline V gene, CDR1 is MNHGY and CDR2 is SAAAGT. V shed 6 bases and J 0 bases; nucleotides not matched to a gene: 13. The CDR3 has 19 amino acids. This CDR3 reads CASRSPGLAGAAFSYEQYF. The CDR3 DNA follows: TGTGCCAGCAGGTCCCCGGGACTAGCGGGAGCGGCATTCTCCTACGAGCAGTACTTC.

This CDR3 reads CASSLGTGGDNEQFF. CDR3 bases: TGCGCCAGCAGCCTAGGGACAGGGGGGGACAATGAGCAGTTCTTC. The rearrangement uses TRBV5-1 and TRBJ2-1, with 11 bases fitting TRBD1. The length of the CDR3 is 15 residues. J lost 5 bases, V lost 4 bases, and 5 bases had no gene match. Germline lookup yields CDR1 SGHRS and CDR2 YFSETQ.

This clonotype was counted between two and nine times. The chain links TRBV29-1 to TRBJ2-7; 8 positions match TRBD1. The CDR3 covers 14 residues. V lost 7 bases, J lost 3 bases, and 11 bases stayed unmatched. Germline CDR1 SQVTM, CDR2 ANQGSEA. The CDR3: CSAFLGQGLYEQYF. The CDR3 nucleotides are TGCAGCGCCTTTCTCGGACAGGGTCTCTACGAGCAGTACTTC.

J is TRBJ2-7 and V is TRBV20-1; tentatively, D is TRBD1 (7 bases). The germline V gene encodes CDR1 DFQATT and CDR2 SNEGSKA (reference sequence). V lost 4 bases and J 5 bases, leaving 12 bases between the germline ends. This CDR3 spans 12 amino acids. The CDR3 DNA reads as TGCAGTGCTATGGAGGGGGCCCACGAGCAGTACTTC. It specifies CSAMEGAHEQYF.

The CDR3 sequence is CASSARTAQETQYF. CDR3 DNA: TGTGCCAGCAGTGCCCGGACAGCACAAGAGACCCAGTACTTC. The V and J genes are TRBV25-1 and TRBJ2-5; a possible D gene is TRBD1 (6 bases). V dropped 4 bases and J dropped 2 bases, with 11 bases sitting between them. The CDR3 has 14 amino acids. The germline gives CDR1 MGHDK, CDR2 SYGVNS.

This clonotype occurred a few times. The CDR3 nucleotides are TGTGCCACCCGGACAGCTTCCTACGAGCAGTACTTC. This sequence encodes CATRTASYEQYF. The rearrangement links TRBV6-5 to TRBJ2-7; TRBD1 is a possible D gene (6 bases). The V end was cut by 10 bases, the J end by 1 base, with 11 bases between. Germline lookup yields CDR1 MNHEY and CDR2 SVGAGI. The CDR3 extends over 12 amino acids.

V gene TRBV29-1 combines with J gene TRBJ2-1, with 12 positions matching TRBD2. Losses at the gene ends were 7 bases for V and 7 bases for J; bases not matched to a gene: 8. The germline V gene has CDR1 SQVTM and CDR2 ANQGSEA. The CDR3 is 14 residues long. Here the CDR3 DNA reads TGCAGCGCCTCGGGACTAGCGGGTTTTAATGAGCAGTTCTTC. Protein sequence: CSASGLAGFNEQFF.

With respect to this clonotype: The junction does not match germline at one end; this may be a read error. The rearrangement joins TRBV11-2 to TRBJ1-4; possibly TRBD1 for D (5 bases). The CDR3 sequence is 14 residues long. Looked up from germline, CDR1 is SGHAT and CDR2 is FQNNGV. DNA for the CDR3: TGCGCCAGCAGCTGGGCGGGACCTAATGAAAAACTGTTTTTT. Translation: CASSWAGPNEKLFF.

The CDR3 nucleotides are TGTGCCAGCGGAGAAGACAGGGGAAGGATCACCGGGGAGCTGTTTTTT. The encoded protein is CASGEDRGRITGELFF. This chain links TRBV7-2 with TRBJ2-2; 8 nucleotides align to TRBD1. The CDR3 length is 16 residues. The trim removed 8 bases at V and 4 bases at J, leaving 12 bases unmatched. Germline V lookup: CDR1 SGHTA, CDR2 FQGNSA.

This chain links TRBV3-1 with TRBJ2-5; TRBD2 matches 8 bases. Germline CDR1 LGHDT, CDR2 YNNKEL (reference sequence). CDR3 length: 14 residues. The V segment lost 2 bases and the J segment 5 bases; nucleotides outside the gene matches: 4. Written as DNA, the CDR3 is TGTGCCAGCAGCCAATACGGGAGGGGCGAGACCCAGTACTTC. It is translated as CASSQYGRGETQYF.

The chain has TRBV20-1 and TRBJ1-2; tentative D call: TRBD1 (5 bases). This CDR3 has 12 amino acids. CDR1 and CDR2 from the germline V gene are DFQATT and SNEGSKA (reference sequence). Trimming took 6 bases from V and 7 from J, leaving 15 bases between them. CDR3 bases: TGCAGTGCCCTAGGGGCAGAGCCTGGCTACACCTTC. Translating it yields CSALGAEPGYTF.

The chain has TRBV5-1 and TRBJ1-2; D remains unclear. V lost 0 bases and J lost 4, with 19 bases in between. The length of the CDR3 is 17 residues. Looked up from germline, CDR1 is SGHRS and CDR2 is YFSETQ. The CDR3 DNA reads TGCGCCAGCAGCTTGGCCCTGCGACAAGGGTACTCCTATGGCTACACCTTC. Amino acid sequence: CASSLALRQGYSYGYTF.

A note on this clonotype: Relative to the germline gene, one junction end is altered; a read error may explain this. The V gene is TRBV12-3 or TRBV12-4, the J gene TRBJ2-3; TRBD2 is a possible D gene (6 bases). The CDR3 length is 14 residues. CDR3 sequence reads: CASSFRGSTDAQYF. The CDR3 DNA is TGTGCCAGCAGTTTCCGGGGGAGCACAGATGCGCAGTATTTT.

The J gene is TRBJ1-2, the V gene TRBV6-5; D might be TRBD1 (5 bases). The CDR3 runs 18 residues. Germline V gene sequence: CDR1 MNHEY, CDR2 SVGAGI. Deletions cut 0 bases from V and 0 bases from J, with 17 bases between. The CDR3 sequence is CASSYSRSRGGANYGYTF. The DNA for the CDR3 is TGTGCCAGCAGTTACTCGAGGAGCCGGGGGGGAGCTAACTATGGCTACACCTTC.

V and J are TRBV7-2 and TRBJ2-1, with D possibly being TRBD1 (6 bases). The J call is doubtful: the DNA matches TRBJ2-7 better. The CDR3 is 15 amino acids. CDR1 and CDR2 from the germline V gene are SGHTA and FQGNSA. The CDR3 spells CASSIGWGRRNEQYF. CDR3 DNA sequence: TGTGCCAGCAGCATAGGGTGGGGGCGCCGGAATGAGCAGTACTTC.

J is TRBJ2-2 and V is TRBV9; D might be TRBD2 (7 bases). V lost 3 bases and J 3 bases, leaving 15 bases between the germline ends. From germline, CDR1 is SGDLS and CDR2 YYNGEE. The CDR3 is made up of 16 amino acids. The CDR3 loop reads CASSAMGGRDTGELFF. CDR3 nucleotides: TGTGCCAGCAGCGCAATGGGGGGGCGGGACACCGGGGAGCTGTTTTTT. Full variable domain (rest looked up from reference TRBV9 and TRBJ2-2): DSGVTQTPKHLITATGQRVTLRCSPRSGDLSVYWYQQSLDQGLQFLIQYYNGEERAKGNILERFSAQQFPDLHSELNLSSLELGDSALYFCASSAMGGRDTGELFFGEGSRLTVL.

The rearrangement joins TRBV20-1 to TRBJ2-7, with TRBD2 matching 10 bases. The J call is in doubt because the DNA end fits TRBJ2-5 better. The CDR3 loop spans 15 amino acids. Germline assignment: CDR1 DFQATT and CDR2 SNEGSKA (reference sequence). The CDR3 coding sequence is TGCAGTGCTAGTCGGGCTAGCGGGAGAGGCGAGACCCAGTACTTC. Protein sequence: CSASRASGRGETQYF.

This chain joins TRBV5-4 and TRBJ1-2; D gene ambiguous. In germline, CDR1 is SGHNT, CDR2 YYREEE (reference sequence). V gave up 3 bases and J gave up 0 bases, with 9 bases separating them. The length of the CDR3 is 14 residues. CDR3 amino acids: CASSWEPSNYGYTF. The CDR3 DNA reads as TGTGCCAGCAGCTGGGAACCCTCTAACTATGGCTACACCTTC.

This clonotype appeared a single time. The V and J genes are TRBV10-3 and TRBJ2-5, with D uncertain. CDR1 and CDR2 (germline): ENHRY, SYGVKD. The CDR3 has 15 amino acids. The V gene lost 0 bases and the J gene lost 1 base, with 9 bases spanning the gap. CDR3 amino acids: CAISESGTRQETQYF. In nucleotides, the CDR3 is TGTGCCATCAGTGAGTCGGGAACCCGCCAAGAGACCCAGTACTTC.

Remarks on this clonotype: At one end the junction does not follow the germline gene, possibly because of a read error. The rearrangement links TRBV12-3 or TRBV12-4 to TRBJ2-1; 9 bases are shared with TRBD2. The CDR3 contains 15 residues. The CDR3 DNA reads as TGTGCCAGCACTTTAGGTAGCGGGAGATCGGGTGAGCAGTTCTTC. Protein sequence: CASTLGSGRSGEQFF.

This clonotype was seen only a few times. The chain recombines TRBV12-3 or TRBV12-4 with TRBJ2-1, with D perhaps being TRBD1 or TRBD2 (5 bases each). The V and J ends lost 7 bases and 8 bases respectively, with 21 bases between them. CDR3 length: 15 amino acids. CDR3 residues: CASTLRDPAFDEQFF. The CDR3 nucleotides read TGTGCCAGCACCCTAAGGGACCCGGCTTTCGATGAGCAGTTCTTC.

J is TRBJ2-3 and V is TRBV20-1; 7 bases match TRBD2. Per the germline V gene, CDR1 is DFQATT and CDR2 is SNEGSKA (reference sequence). This CDR3 has 15 amino acids. The junction had 10 bases not matched to a gene; V was cut back by 5 bases and J by 2 bases. CDR3 sequence reads: CSAPGLAAHTDTQYF. Here the CDR3 DNA reads TGCAGTGCTCCTGGTCTAGCGGCCCACACAGATACGCAGTATTTT.